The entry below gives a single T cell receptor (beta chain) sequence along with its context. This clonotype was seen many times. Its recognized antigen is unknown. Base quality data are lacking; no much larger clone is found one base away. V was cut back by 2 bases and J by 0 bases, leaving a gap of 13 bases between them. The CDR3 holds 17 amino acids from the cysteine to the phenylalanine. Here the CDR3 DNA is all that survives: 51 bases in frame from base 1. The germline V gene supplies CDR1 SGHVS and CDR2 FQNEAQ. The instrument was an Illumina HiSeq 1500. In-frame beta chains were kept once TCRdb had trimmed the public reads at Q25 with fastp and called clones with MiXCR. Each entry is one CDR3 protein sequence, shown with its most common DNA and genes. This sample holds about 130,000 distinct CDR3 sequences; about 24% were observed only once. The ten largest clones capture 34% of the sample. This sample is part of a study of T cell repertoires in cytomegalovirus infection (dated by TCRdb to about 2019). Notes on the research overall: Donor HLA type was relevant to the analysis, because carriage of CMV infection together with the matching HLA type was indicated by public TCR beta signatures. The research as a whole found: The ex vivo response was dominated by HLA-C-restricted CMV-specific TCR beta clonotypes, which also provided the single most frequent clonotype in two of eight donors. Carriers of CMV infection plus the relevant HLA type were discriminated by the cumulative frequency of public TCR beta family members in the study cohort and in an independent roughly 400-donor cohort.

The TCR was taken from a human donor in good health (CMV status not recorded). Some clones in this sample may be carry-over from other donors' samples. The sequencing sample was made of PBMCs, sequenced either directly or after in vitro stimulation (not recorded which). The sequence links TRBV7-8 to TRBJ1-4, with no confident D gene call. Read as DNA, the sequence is TGTGCCAGCAGCTTAAAACATGGCGTTGCAACTAATGAAAAACTGTTTTTT. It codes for CASSLKHGVATNEKLFF.